This T cell receptor (beta chain) comes out of a study of blood T cell repertoires in COVID-19. Study as a whole: T cells, B-cell-depleted T cells, or PBMCs provided the cDNA or gDNA that served as material.

V lost 5 bases, J lost 6 bases, and 10 bases lay in between. The CDR3 is 12 residues long. Germline V gives CDR1 SGHAT, CDR2 FQNNGV. The data were produced by immunoSEQ multiplex PCR, yet TCRdb's version contains in-frame clones alone and is incomplete. The sample lists about 50,000 clones; about nine tenths were seen once. The receptor was isolated from a man aged 70 or older with acute or convalescent COVID-19. The chain recombines TRBV11-2 with TRBJ1-1; maybe TRBD1 (5 bases). Specimen: peripheral blood. Here the CDR3 DNA reads TGTGCCAGCAGCCAGTGGGGGGCTGAAGCTTTCTTT. As protein: CASSQWGAEAFF.